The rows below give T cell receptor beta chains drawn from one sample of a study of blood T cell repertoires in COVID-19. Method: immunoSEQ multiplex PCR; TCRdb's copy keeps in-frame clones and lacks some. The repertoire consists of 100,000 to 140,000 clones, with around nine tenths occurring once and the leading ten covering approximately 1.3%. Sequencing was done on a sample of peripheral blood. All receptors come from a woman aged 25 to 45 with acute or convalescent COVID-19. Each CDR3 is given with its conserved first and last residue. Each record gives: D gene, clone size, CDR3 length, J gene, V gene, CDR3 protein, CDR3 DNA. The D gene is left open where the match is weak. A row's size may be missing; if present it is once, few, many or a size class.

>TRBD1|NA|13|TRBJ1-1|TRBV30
CAWSGRGRAEAFF
TGTGCCTGGAGCGGGAGGGGGCGGGCTGAAGCTTTCTTT
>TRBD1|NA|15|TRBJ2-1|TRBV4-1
CASSQGTGIRDEQFF
TGCGCCAGCAGCCAAGGGACAGGGATCCGTGATGAGCAGTTCTTC
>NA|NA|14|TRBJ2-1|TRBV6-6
CASSADPGYNEQFF
TGTGCCAGCAGCGCCGATCCGGGGTACAATGAGCAGTTCTTC
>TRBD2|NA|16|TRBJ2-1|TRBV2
CASSGGGRGGLNEQFF
TGTGCCAGCAGCGGAGGAGGGCGGGGGGGCTTAAATGAGCAGTTCTTC
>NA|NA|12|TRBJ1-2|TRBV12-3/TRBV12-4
CASRFEDSGYTF
TGTGCCAGCAGATTCGAAGACTCTGGCTACACCTTC
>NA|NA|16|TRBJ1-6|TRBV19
CASSMPVQGYGSPLHF
TGTGCCAGTAGTATGCCCGTCCAGGGGTACGGGTCACCCCTCCACTTT
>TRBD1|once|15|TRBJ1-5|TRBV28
CASSSTGILNQPQHF
TGTGCCAGCAGTTCGACAGGGATTCTGAATCAGCCCCAGCATTTT
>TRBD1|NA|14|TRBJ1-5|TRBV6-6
CAARDRGLRQPQHF
TGTGCCGCCCGGGACAGGGGGCTGCGGCAGCCCCAGCATTTT
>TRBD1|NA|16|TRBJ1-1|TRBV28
CASSTDPGTGDTEAFF
TGTGCCAGCAGCACAGACCCCGGGACAGGGGACACTGAAGCTTTCTTT
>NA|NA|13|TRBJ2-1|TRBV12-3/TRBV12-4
CASSLALSGEQFF
TGTGCCAGCAGTTTAGCGCTGTCTGGCGAGCAGTTCTTC
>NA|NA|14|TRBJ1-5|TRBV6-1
CASSENQGWGPQHF
TGTGCCAGCAGTGAAAATCAGGGGTGGGGGCCCCAGCATTTT
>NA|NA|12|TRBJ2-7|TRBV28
CASSLEVREQYF
TGTGCCAGCAGTTTAGAGGTGCGGGAGCAGTACTTC
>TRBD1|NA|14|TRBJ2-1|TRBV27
CASSFDRGYNEQFF
TGTGCCAGCAGTTTCGACAGGGGTTACAATGAGCAGTTCTTC
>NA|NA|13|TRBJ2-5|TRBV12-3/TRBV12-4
CASSLSPGETQYF
TGTGCCAGCAGTTTAAGTCCAGGAGAGACCCAGTACTTC
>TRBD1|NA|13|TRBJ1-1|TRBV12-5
CASRRDSPTEAFF
TGTGCTAGTCGGAGGGACAGTCCCACTGAAGCTTTCTTT
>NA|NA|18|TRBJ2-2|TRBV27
CASSWRGVWRTNTGELFF
TGTGCCAGCAGTTGGCGCGGGGTATGGAGGACGAACACCGGGGAGCTGTTTTTT
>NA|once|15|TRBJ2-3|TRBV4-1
CASSQDPPSADTQYF
TGCGCCAGCAGCCAAGATCCCCCTAGCGCAGATACGCAGTATTTT
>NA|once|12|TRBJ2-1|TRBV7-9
CASSLVRGQQFF
TGTGCCAGCAGCTTAGTCCGAGGTCAGCAGTTCTTC
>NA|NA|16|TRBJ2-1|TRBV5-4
CASSLAGSSAYNEQFF
TGTGCCAGCAGCTTGGCGGGGAGTTCAGCCTACAATGAGCAGTTCTTC
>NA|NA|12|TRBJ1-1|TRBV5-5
CASSRRTVEAFF
TGTGCCAGCAGCCGGCGGACAGTTGAAGCTTTCTTT
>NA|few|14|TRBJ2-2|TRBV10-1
CASSESHYTGELFF
TGCGCCAGCAGTGAGTCTCACTACACCGGGGAGCTGTTTTTT
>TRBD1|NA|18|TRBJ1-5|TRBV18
CASSPIKTGHGSNQPQHF
TGTGCCAGCTCACCGATAAAGACAGGGCACGGTAGCAATCAGCCCCAGCATTTT
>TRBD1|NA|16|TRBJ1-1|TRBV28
CASSGDRGLMNTEAFF
TGTGCCAGCAGTGGGGACAGGGGGCTCATGAACACTGAAGCTTTCTTT
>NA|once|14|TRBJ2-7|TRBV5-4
CAMATARTSYEQYF
TGTGCCATGGCGACAGCCCGGACCTCCTACGAGCAGTACTTC
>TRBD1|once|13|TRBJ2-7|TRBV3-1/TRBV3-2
CASSHGTAYEQYF
TGTGCCAGCAGCCATGGGACAGCCTACGAGCAGTACTTC
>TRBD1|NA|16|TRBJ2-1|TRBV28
CASSSIFGQGDGEQFF
TGTGCCAGCAGCTCAATCTTTGGACAGGGGGACGGTGAGCAGTTCTTC
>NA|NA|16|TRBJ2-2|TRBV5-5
CASSLGAGVDTGELFF
TGTGCCAGCAGCTTGGGCGCAGGGGTAGATACCGGGGAGCTGTTTTTT
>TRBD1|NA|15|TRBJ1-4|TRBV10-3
CAISETTGESEKLFF
TGTGCCATCAGTGAGACGACAGGGGAGTCCGAAAAACTGTTTTTT
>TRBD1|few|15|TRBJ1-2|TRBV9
CASSVSGQGSYGYTF
TGTGCCAGCAGCGTATCCGGACAGGGCAGCTATGGCTACACCTTC
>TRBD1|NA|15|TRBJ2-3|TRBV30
CAWSLYRGPPDTQYF
TGTGCCTGGAGTTTATACAGGGGCCCTCCGGATACGCAGTATTTT
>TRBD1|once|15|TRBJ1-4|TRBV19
CASRPRTGENEKLFF
TGTGCCAGTAGGCCACGGACAGGGGAAAATGAAAAACTGTTTTTT
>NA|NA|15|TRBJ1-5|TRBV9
CASSVAGNPNQPQHF
TGTGCCAGCAGCGTAGCAGGGAACCCCAATCAGCCCCAGCATTTT
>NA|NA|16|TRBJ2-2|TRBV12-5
CASGPRQAPSPGELFF
TGTGCTAGTGGGCCGAGACAGGCCCCTTCGCCCGGGGAGCTGTTTTTT
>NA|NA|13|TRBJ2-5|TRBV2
CASSLNRQETQYF
TGTGCCAGCAGTCTCAACAGACAAGAGACCCAGTACTTC
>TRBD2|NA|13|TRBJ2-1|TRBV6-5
CASRPTSGGEQFF
TGTGCCAGCAGGCCAACTAGCGGAGGTGAGCAGTTCTTC
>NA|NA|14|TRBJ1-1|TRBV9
CASSPGQRNTEAFF
TGTGCCAGCAGCCCTGGACAGAGGAACACTGAAGCTTTCTTT
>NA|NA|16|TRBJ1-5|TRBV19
CASSKDGGISNQPQHF
TGTGCCAGTAGCAAGGACGGAGGGATTAGCAATCAGCCCCAGCATTTT
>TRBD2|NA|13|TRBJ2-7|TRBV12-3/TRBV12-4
CASSGGGIYEQYF
TGTGCCAGCAGTGGGGGGGGGATCTACGAGCAGTACTTC
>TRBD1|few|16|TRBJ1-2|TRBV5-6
CASSKIDREVGYGYTF
TGTGCCAGCAGCAAGATCGACAGGGAGGTAGGGTATGGCTACACCTTC